The clone carrying this TCR beta chain has a handful of counts. Its antigen is as yet unknown. The data belong to a study of OX40 agonist ivuxolimab in advanced cancers. Overall study context: Intravenous ivuxolimab at 0.01 to 10 mg/kg was given to patients every 2 weeks. Eligibility rules accepted prior anti-PD-1, anti-PD-L1 or anti-CTLA-4 therapy, and around 40% had some. Regarding the study as a whole: Relatively little clonal expansion, among the lowest observed, appeared in partial responders at 0.1-3.0 mg/kg. Not determined was the antigen specificity of the expanded peripheral T cells.

Profiling relied on immunoSEQ multiplex PCR, and the TCRdb table lists in-frame clones only, not all of them. This sample yields tens of thousands of clones, of which roughly nine tenths are seen a single time; 4.2% belongs to the top ten. The source was CD4+ or CD8+ T cells sorted from blood, collected in a trial of the OX40 agonist ivuxolimab. This TCR derives from an adult with an advanced solid tumor such as melanoma, head and neck, liver or kidney cancer.

The CDR3 region has the DNA TGCGCCAGCAGCTGGACGACGGGATTTAATGAGCAGTTCTTC. Amino acid sequence: CASSWTTGFNEQFF. The rearrangement uses TRBV5-1 and TRBJ2-1; D might be TRBD2 (5 bases). Trimming stripped 3 bases from V and 7 bases from J, with 14 bases between. CDR1 is SGHRS and CDR2 is YFSETQ in the germline V gene. The CDR3 consists of 14 residues. Using reference TRBV5-1 and TRBJ2-1 for the parts outside the CDR3, the full variable domain is KAGVTQTPRYLIKTRGQQVTLSCSPISGHRSVSWYQQTPGQGLQFLFEYFSETQRNKGNFPGRFSGRQFSNSRSEMNVSTLELGDSALYLCASSWTTGFNEQFFGPGTRLTVL.